This T cell receptor (beta chain) was obtained from a study of blood T cell repertoires in COVID-19. Looking at the study overall: PBMCs, B-cell-depleted T cells, or T cells provided the cDNA or gDNA that made up the material.

Per the original data handling: Cell counts per sample came from amplifying reference gene primers. The repertoire was sequenced with immunoSEQ multiplex PCR; TCRdb's copy has only in-frame clones and lacks some. That table supplies the V and J calls and clone size; D and trimming were determined from the DNA. The table has about 200,000 clones, about 85% seen once; the top ten hold about 6.5%. Trimming took off 4 bases at V and 0 bases at J, with 10 bases between the two ends. This CDR3 is 15 amino acids long. Per germline, CDR1 SGHRS and CDR2 YFSETQ. The specimen sequenced was peripheral blood. This clonotype was sampled from a woman aged 40 to 49 with COVID-19, enrolled during active disease. The chain recombines TRBV5-1 with TRBJ1-4, with D hard to call. The CDR3 here is CASSREGTTNEKLFF. In nucleotides, the CDR3 is TGCGCCAGCAGCCGCGAGGGCACAACTAATGAAAAACTGTTTTTT.